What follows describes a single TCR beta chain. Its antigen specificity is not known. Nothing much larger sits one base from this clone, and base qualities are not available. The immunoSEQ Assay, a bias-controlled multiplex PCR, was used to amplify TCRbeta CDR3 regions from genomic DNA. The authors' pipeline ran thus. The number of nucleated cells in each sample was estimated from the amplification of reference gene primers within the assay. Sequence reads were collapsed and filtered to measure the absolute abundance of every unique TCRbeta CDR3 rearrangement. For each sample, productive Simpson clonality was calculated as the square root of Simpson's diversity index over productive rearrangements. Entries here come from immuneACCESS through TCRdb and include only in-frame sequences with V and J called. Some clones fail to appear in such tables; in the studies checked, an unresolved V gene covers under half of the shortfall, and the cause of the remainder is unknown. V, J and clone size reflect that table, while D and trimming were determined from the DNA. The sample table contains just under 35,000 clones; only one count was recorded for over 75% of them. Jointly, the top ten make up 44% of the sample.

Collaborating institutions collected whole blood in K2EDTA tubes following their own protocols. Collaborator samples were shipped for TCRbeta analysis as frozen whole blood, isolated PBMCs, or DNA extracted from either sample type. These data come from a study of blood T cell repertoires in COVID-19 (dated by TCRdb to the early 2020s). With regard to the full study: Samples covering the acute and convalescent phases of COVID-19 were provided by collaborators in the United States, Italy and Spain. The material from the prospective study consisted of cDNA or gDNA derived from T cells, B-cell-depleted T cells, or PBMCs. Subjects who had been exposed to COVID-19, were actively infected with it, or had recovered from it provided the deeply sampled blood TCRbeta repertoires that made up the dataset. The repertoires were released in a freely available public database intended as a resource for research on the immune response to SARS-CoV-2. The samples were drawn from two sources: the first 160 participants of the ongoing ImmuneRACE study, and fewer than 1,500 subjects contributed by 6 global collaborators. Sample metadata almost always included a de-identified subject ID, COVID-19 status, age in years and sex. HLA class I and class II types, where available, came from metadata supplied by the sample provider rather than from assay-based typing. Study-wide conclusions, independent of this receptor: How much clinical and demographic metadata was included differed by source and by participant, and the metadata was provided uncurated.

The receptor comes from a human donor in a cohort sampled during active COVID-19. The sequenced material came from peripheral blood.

CDR3 loop: CASGATGSTDTQYF. The nucleotide sequence reads TGTGCCAGCGGGGCTACAGGGAGCACAGATACGCAGTATTTT. Rearrangement joined TRBV5-4 to TRBJ2-3; the D gene is perhaps TRBD1, from 6 matching bases. Sequences SGHNT (CDR1) and YYREEE (CDR2) are obtained from the germline V gene (reference sequence). V is shortened by 7 bases, J by 0 bases, and the region joining them spans 12 bases. There are 14 amino acids in the CDR3, from cysteine to phenylalanine inclusive. This entry keeps only the CDR3 DNA: 42 bases, framed from base 1.